Presented here are 29 T cell receptor beta chains from one specimen sequenced in a study of early T cells in non-severe SARS-CoV-2 infection. TCRdb itself ran the 5' RACE reads through MiXCR, one entry per CDR3 protein. The data show about 30,000 distinct CDR3 sequences, less than 6.5% seen once. The sequencing input was whole blood. The receptors stem from an adult who was a healthcare worker with PCR-confirmed SARS-CoV-2 infection or an uninfected control (not recorded which).

The chain is built from TRBV5-1 and TRBJ2-1; 12 bases are shared with TRBD2. Germline values: CDR1 SGHRS, CDR2 YFSETQ. Trimming removed 3 bases from V and 5 bases from J; junction bases left unmatched: 6. This CDR3 comprises 16 residues. This chain's CDR3 is CASSSRTSGDNNEQFF. The CDR3 DNA follows: TGCGCCAGCAGCTCTCGGACTAGCGGGGACAACAATGAGCAGTTCTTC.

This clonotype was counted a few times. The J gene is TRBJ1-4, the V gene TRBV2; D uncertain. V was pared by 3 bases and J by 8 bases, with 13 bases between. This CDR3 is built from 14 residues. In germline, CDR1 is SNHLY, CDR2 FYNNEI. The CDR3 loop is CASSDLTGTEKLFF. Written as DNA, the CDR3 is TGTGCCAGCAGTGATCTTACGGGTACCGAAAAACTGTTTTTT. Filled out from reference TRBV2 and TRBJ1-4, the complete variable domain reads EPEVTQTPSHQVTQMGQEVILRCVPISNHLYFYWYRQILGQKVEFLVSFYNNEISEKSEIFDDQFSVERPDGSNFTLKIRSTKLEDSAMYFCASSDLTGTEKLFFGSGTQLSVL.

The rearrangement joins TRBV12-3 or TRBV12-4 to TRBJ2-7; 10 bases are shared with TRBD1. The CDR3 extends over 14 amino acids. V gave up 6 bases and J gave up 5 bases; unmatched junction bases: 7. CDR3 sequence: CASRTDRGRNEQYF. CDR3 DNA sequence: TGTGCCAGCAGGACCGACAGGGGGCGAAACGAGCAGTACTTC.

At least ten counts were recorded for this clonotype. The CDR3 loop reads CASSDGQGAIETQYF. CDR3 nucleotide sequence: TGTGCCAGCAGCGACGGACAGGGCGCAATTGAGACCCAGTACTTC. The chain is built from TRBV27 and TRBJ2-5, with 8 nucleotides matching TRBD1. The CDR3 is 15 amino acids. The ends lost 6 bases at V and 5 bases at J; junction bases unmatched: 11. Germline V gene data show CDR1 as MNHEY and CDR2 as SMNVEV (reference sequence).

This clonotype has a handful of counts. The chain recombines TRBV28 with TRBJ2-2, with 12 positions matching TRBD1. Germline V gives CDR1 MDHEN, CDR2 SYDVKM. The CDR3 sequence is 16 residues long. Germline trimming cut 5 bases from V and 7 bases from J; bases unmatched to any gene: 8. For the CDR3, the DNA is TGTGCCAGCAGTAGTTTGGGACAGGGGGCACTCGGGGAGCTGTTTTTT. Its translation is CASSSLGQGALGELFF.

Note on this clonotype: This is likely a read error, given that the CDR3 carries no conserved phenylalanine or tryptophan at its end. The rearrangement links TRBV7-2 to TRBJ1-5, with D perhaps TRBD1 (6 bases). CDR1 and CDR2 (germline): SGHTA, FQGNSA. The CDR3 consists of 14 residues. Trimming took 2 bases from V and 7 from J, leaving 12 bases between them. CDR3: CASSLSRGEQPQHL. CDR3 nucleotides: TGTGCCAGCAGCTTAAGCAGGGGAGAACAGCCCCAGCATCTT.

This clonotype was observed a few times. The gene calls are TRBV10-2 and TRBJ2-1; 7 bases fit TRBD2. Germline values: CDR1 WSHSY, CDR2 SAAADI. Trimming took 6 bases from V and 5 from J; bases not matched to a gene: 1. The CDR3 contains 12 residues. In nucleotides, the CDR3 is TGCGCCAGCAGCACTAGCGACAATGAGCAGTTCTTC. Amino acids: CASSTSDNEQFF.

This clonotype is labeled as medium-sized. This rearrangement joins TRBV11-2 to TRBJ2-3; 14 nucleotides match TRBD2. Trimming cost V 1 base and J 3 bases; bases outside gene matches: 15. CDR1 is SGHAT and CDR2 is FQNNGV in the germline V gene. The CDR3 sequence is 21 residues long. The CDR3, as DNA: TGTGCCAGCAGCTTAGCGCGACAAGGACTAGCGGGAGGTGGGGCGACAGATACGCAGTATTTT. Encoded protein: CASSLARQGLAGGGATDTQYF.

The table lists this clonotype with many counts. This chain links TRBV7-9 with TRBJ2-3; the match to TRBD2 covers 12 bases. This CDR3 region has 14 residues. Germline CDR1 is SEHNR and CDR2 is FQNEAQ (reference sequence). The trim removed 10 bases at V and 0 bases at J, leaving 2 bases unmatched. The CDR3 sequence: CATLAGGSTDTQYF. In DNA, the CDR3 is TGTGCCACCCTAGCGGGAGGGAGCACAGATACGCAGTATTTT.

The table lists this clonotype with a few counts. V and J are TRBV6-5 and TRBJ1-5; no clear D. Germline V lookup: CDR1 MNHEY, CDR2 SVGAGI. V lost 6 bases, J lost 0 bases, and 12 bases lay in between. The CDR3 runs 15 residues. The CDR3 spells CASRPAGYSNQPQHF. DNA of the CDR3: TGTGCCAGCAGACCTGCAGGCTATAGCAATCAGCCCCAGCATTTT.

This clonotype was seen only a few times. The J gene is TRBJ1-1, the V gene TRBV28, with TRBD1 identical over 7 bases. CDR3 length: 15 residues. Germline V gives CDR1 MDHEN, CDR2 SYDVKM. V lost 4 bases, J lost 2 bases, and 7 bases stayed unmatched. The CDR3 sequence is CASSSQGGRNTEAFF. In DNA form, the CDR3 reads TGTGCCAGCAGTTCCCAGGGGGGGCGAAACACTGAAGCTTTCTTT. The variable domain in full, completed from reference TRBV28 and TRBJ1-1, reads DVKVTQSSRYLVKRTGEKVFLECVQDMDHENMFWYRQDPGLGLRLIYFSYDVKMKEKGDIPEGYSVSREKKERFSLILESASTNQTSMYLCASSSQGGRNTEAFFGQGTRLTVV.

Ten or more counts support this clonotype. The chain joins TRBV7-2 to TRBJ2-7, with 8 bases that match TRBD2. Per germline, CDR1 SGHTA and CDR2 FQGNSA. J lost 5 bases, V lost 5 bases, and 11 bases had no gene match. The CDR3 has 15 amino acids. CDR3 loop: CASSPQRGKLDEQYF. Here the CDR3 DNA reads TGTGCCAGCAGCCCTCAGCGGGGGAAATTGGACGAGCAGTACTTC.

By share, this clonotype counts as medium-sized. The chain couples TRBV19 to TRBJ2-6; D ambiguous. The germline V and J ends were trimmed by 7 bases and 0 bases, with 13 bases remaining between them. Germline assignment: CDR1 LNHDA and CDR2 SQIVND (reference sequence). CDR3 length: 16 amino acids. CDR3: CASKGQAVSGANVLTF. The DNA of the CDR3 is TGTGCCAGTAAGGGCCAGGCCGTCTCTGGGGCCAACGTCCTGACTTTC.

This clonotype came up many times. This chain connects TRBV7-2 to TRBJ2-3; 10 nucleotides match TRBD2. Germline-derived CDR1 and CDR2 are SGHTA and FQGNSA. The V segment lost 3 bases and the J segment 0 bases; nucleotides outside the gene matches: 9. The CDR3 has 18 residues. The chain's CDR3 is CASSFLTGTSVSTDTQYF. The CDR3 region has the DNA TGTGCCAGCAGCTTTCTCACCGGGACTAGCGTCAGCACAGATACGCAGTATTTT.

This clonotype was seen ten or more times. The J gene is TRBJ1-5, the V gene TRBV7-2, with no clear D. The CDR3 contains 15 residues. Trimming took 1 base from V and 4 from J, leaving 11 bases between them. Germline assignment: CDR1 SGHTA and CDR2 FQGNSA. CDR3 protein: CASSLGLSRNQPQHF. The CDR3 DNA follows: TGTGCCAGCAGCTTAGGGCTCTCTAGAAATCAGCCCCAGCATTTT.

This clonotype was observed at least ten times. V gene TRBV28 combines with J gene TRBJ1-2; possibly TRBD1 for D (5 bases). Germline values: CDR1 MDHEN, CDR2 SYDVKM. Trimming pared 1 base from V and 2 bases from J, leaving 11 bases between. This CDR3 comprises 15 residues. The CDR3 here is CASSLFGDWNYGYTF. The CDR3 bases are TGTGCCAGCAGTTTATTTGGGGACTGGAACTATGGCTACACCTTC.

This clonotype was counted many times. Here the CDR3 reads CASSHHMATSGSYEQYF. CDR3 bases: TGTGCCAGCAGCCACCATATGGCGACTAGCGGGAGCTACGAGCAGTACTTC. The genes are TRBV4-2 and TRBJ2-7; the match to TRBD2 covers 12 bases. Germline lookup yields CDR1 LGHNA and CDR2 YNFKEQ. The V and J ends lost 3 bases and 3 bases, in that order; junction bases with no gene match: 9. The CDR3 is 17 residues long.

The chain combines TRBV6-6 with TRBJ2-2, with D possibly being TRBD2 (5 bases). Germline V gene lookup returns CDR1 MNHNY and CDR2 SVGAGI (reference sequence). V lost 8 bases and J 1 base, leaving 11 bases between the germline ends. CDR3 length: 14 amino acids. The CDR3 DNA follows: TGTGCCAGCTCACTAGTCCAGAACACCGGGGAGCTGTTTTTT. This sequence encodes CASSLVQNTGELFF.

This clonotype is medium-sized by share. The genes are TRBV7-2 and TRBJ2-7, with 14 bases aligning to TRBD2. V lost 5 bases to trimming and J lost 2 bases; unmatched junction nucleotides: 5. Germline V gene data show CDR1 as SGHTA and CDR2 as FQGNSA. The CDR3 loop spans 16 amino acids. CDR3 in amino acids: CASSPGLAGATYEQYF. In DNA, the CDR3 is TGTGCCAGCAGCCCGGGACTAGCGGGAGCCACCTACGAGCAGTACTTC.

This clonotype was found many times. This chain links TRBV5-5 with TRBJ1-5; D is unresolved. The germline CDR1 and CDR2 sequences are SGHKS and YYEKEE (reference sequence). The CDR3 sequence is 13 residues long. V shed 0 bases and J shed 10 bases, with 11 bases lying between them. CDR3 in DNA: TGTGCCAGCAGCTTGGTTTCGGCTGATCCCCAGCATTTT. It encodes CASSLVSADPQHF.

The chain has TRBV5-4 and TRBJ2-5; D remains ambiguous. Germline V gene sequence: CDR1 SGHNT, CDR2 YYREEE (reference sequence). This CDR3 is built from 13 residues. Trimming shortened V by 6 bases and J by 2 bases, and 11 bases separated the two germline ends. CDR3 in DNA: TGTGCCAGCACTTCCGGAATACAAGAGACCCAGTACTTC. Amino acids: CASTSGIQETQYF.

This clonotype was found many times. The J gene is TRBJ1-6, the V gene TRBV12-2. TRBV12-2 has pseudogene status. The CDR3 consists of 11 residues. The CDR3 is CASRLGSPLHF. CDR3 bases: TGTGCAAGTCGACTCGGCTCACCCCTCCACTTT.

This chain uses TRBV12-3 or TRBV12-4 with TRBJ2-7; tentatively, D is TRBD2 (6 bases). Trimming cost V 1 base and J 6 bases, with 16 bases left between them. The CDR3 covers 15 residues. This CDR3 reads CASSLGSRRVGEQYF. The CDR3 DNA is TGTGCCAGCAGTTTAGGGTCCCGGAGGGTGGGCGAGCAGTACTTC.

This clonotype was observed a handful of times. The chain has TRBV29-1 and TRBJ2-7; 9 bases are shared with TRBD2. The ends lost 2 bases at V and 2 bases at J; junction bases unmatched: 1. The CDR3 covers 13 residues. Germline V gene lookup returns CDR1 SQVTM and CDR2 ANQGSEA. CDR3 amino acids: CSVELAGAYEQYF. CDR3 DNA: TGCAGCGTTGAATTAGCGGGAGCCTACGAGCAGTACTTC.

This clonotype was seen many times. The chain is built from TRBV28 and TRBJ1-5; unclear D gene. CDR1 is MDHEN, CDR2 SYDVKM, per germline. This CDR3 has 15 residues. Trimming shortened V by 3 bases and J by 2 bases, and 11 bases separated the two germline ends. CDR3 residues: CASSFPRPGNQPQHF. The DNA of the CDR3 is TGTGCCAGCAGTTTTCCCCGGCCCGGCAATCAGCCCCAGCATTTT.

Ten or more counts support this clonotype. The CDR3 sequence: CASSDSGTVSSYEQYF. CDR3 DNA: TGTGCCAGCAGTGATTCCGGGACTGTGAGCTCCTACGAGCAGTACTTC. This sequence joins TRBV2 and TRBJ2-7; TRBD2 is a possible D gene (6 bases). The CDR3 runs 16 residues. The V and J ends lost 3 bases and 0 bases respectively, with 15 bases between them. CDR1 and CDR2 (germline): SNHLY, FYNNEI.

V is TRBV11-2 and J is TRBJ2-2; D is perhaps TRBD1 (5 bases). Per germline, CDR1 SGHAT and CDR2 FQNNGV. CDR3 size: 15 residues. Trimming took 3 bases from V and 5 from J, leaving 13 bases between them. CDR3 loop: CASSFQGRRTGELFF. The DNA for the CDR3 is TGTGCCAGCAGCTTTCAGGGCCGGAGAACCGGGGAGCTGTTTTTT.

The rearrangement links TRBV7-9 to TRBJ2-7; tentatively, D is TRBD2 (6 bases). CDR1 and CDR2 from the germline V gene are SEHNR and FQNEAQ (reference sequence). Trimming took 7 bases from V and 4 from J, leaving 8 bases between them. This CDR3 is 11 amino acids long. CDR3 loop: CASMAGYEQYF. In nucleotides, the CDR3 is TGTGCCAGCATGGCGGGATACGAGCAGTACTTC.

The V call is TRBV12-3 or TRBV12-4, the J call TRBJ2-5, with 12 bases matching TRBD2. This CDR3 comprises 15 residues. The V segment lost 8 bases and the J segment 4 bases; nucleotides outside the gene matches: 8. The CDR3 reads CASRSSGRALETQYF. CDR3 nucleotide sequence: TGTGCCAGCCGCTCTAGCGGGAGGGCCCTAGAGACCCAGTACTTC.